This TCR beta chain emerged from a study of blood T cell repertoires in COVID-19. Overall study context: Whether acute or convalescent, the COVID-19 samples came from the United States, Italy and Spain. T cells, B-cell-depleted T cells, or PBMCs provided the cDNA or gDNA that served as material.

Patients in Seattle were enrolled during active infection, then followed longitudinally. Per the original methods: By means of reference gene primer amplification, nucleated cell counts were estimated. The data were produced by immunoSEQ multiplex PCR, yet TCRdb's version contains in-frame clones alone and is incomplete. The D gene and trimming were derived from the DNA, and the V and J assignments and clone size from that table. The sample comprises roughly 400,000 clones, about 89% of which are singletons, and roughly 2% rests with the top ten. CDR1 and CDR2 from the germline V gene are SGHTA and FQGNSA. The CDR3 length is 15 residues. The V and J ends lost 1 base and 2 bases respectively, with 6 bases between them.

This receptor was taken from a woman in her sixties or seventies with COVID-19, enrolled during active disease. The sample consisted of peripheral blood. The chain couples TRBV7-2 to TRBJ1-6, with unresolved D. The CDR3: CASSLDGAYNSPLHF. The DNA of the CDR3 is TGTGCCAGCAGCTTAGACGGGGCCTATAATTCACCCCTCCACTTT.